The 14 T cell receptor beta chains given below trace back to one sample, sequenced in a study of blood T cells in healthy people across ages. Then a second PCR, running about 6 to 11 cycles, was carried out with a sample-barcoded 5' primer and a J-beta primer mix. Using its own MiXCR run on the 5' RACE reads, TCRdb lists one record per CDR3 protein. The sample includes some 1.7 million distinct CDR3 sequences, 28% of them seen just once. Sequenced input: blood. The receptors stem from a woman aged 25 to 45 in good health.

V is TRBV6-5 and J is TRBJ2-5; possibly TRBD2 for D (6 bases). With 7 bases removed from V and 11 bases from J, the gap between germline ends came to 26 bases. This CDR3 spans 15 amino acids. Germline V CDR1 and CDR2: MNHEY, SVGAGI. The CDR3: CASIPVRGTYNEQYF. The CDR3 nucleotides read TGTGCCAGCATTCCCGTACGGGGGACCTACAATGAGCAGTACTTC.

CDR3 DNA: TGCAGTGCAGGGGCCGGGACAGCTTATGGCTACACCTTC. Encoded protein: CSAGAGTAYGYTF. V is TRBV20-1 and J is TRBJ1-2; 7 bases are shared with TRBD1. There are 13 residues in the CDR3. CDR1 and CDR2 (germline): DFQATT, SNEGSKA (reference sequence). V shed 6 bases and J 5 bases; nucleotides not matched to a gene: 9.

This clonotype came up many times. V gene TRBV6-2 or TRBV6-3 combines with J gene TRBJ2-7; D unclear. There are 13 residues in the CDR3. V lost 4 bases and J 2 bases, leaving 9 bases between the germline ends. CDR1 and CDR2 (germline): MNHEY, SVGEGT. In DNA, the CDR3 is TGTGCCAGCAGTTCCTTCAGGCCCTACGAGCAGTACTTC. This sequence encodes CASSSFRPYEQYF.

The rearrangement uses TRBV25-1 and TRBJ1-4, with a possible D match to TRBD1 (6 bases). The CDR3 has 13 amino acids. Trimming took 7 bases from V and 8 from J, leaving 14 bases between them. CDR1 is MGHDK and CDR2 is SYGVNS in the germline V gene. The CDR3 coding sequence is TGTGCCAGCACCCGGGACATTGAAGAAAAACTGTTTTTT. Protein product: CASTRDIEEKLFF.

On this clonotype: Being one base from a much bigger clone, this may be a read error. Since no conserved phenylalanine or tryptophan closes the CDR3, a read error is the likely cause. This chain links TRBV20-1 with TRBJ2-7; 7 bases align to TRBD1. The CDR3 spans 14 residues. Losses at the gene ends were 5 bases for V and 3 bases for J; bases not matched to a gene: 10. Germline V gene sequence: CDR1 DFQATT, CDR2 SNEGSKA (reference sequence). The CDR3 here is CSACPGQRNYEQYL. The CDR3 region has the DNA TGCAGTGCTTGTCCGGGACAGCGAAACTACGAGCAGTACTTA.

The chain uses TRBV4-1 and TRBJ2-2, with D unresolved. Trimming removed 3 bases from V and 3 bases from J, with 8 bases in between. CDR3 length: 14 residues. Germline CDR1 is MGHRA and CDR2 is YSYEKL. Here the CDR3 reads CASSHYYDTGELFF. CDR3 nucleotide sequence: TGCGCCAGCAGCCACTATTACGACACCGGGGAGCTGTTTTTT.

The rearrangement links TRBV28 to TRBJ1-4; no firm D call. Between the trimmed V and J ends, which lost 3 bases and 7 bases, there was a span of 12 bases. CDR3 length: 14 residues. Germline lookup yields CDR1 MDHEN and CDR2 SYDVKM. The CDR3 spells CASSFSSVGEKLFF. The CDR3 region has the DNA TGTGCCAGCAGTTTCTCGAGTGTGGGTGAAAAACTGTTTTTT.

The chain combines TRBV7-7 with TRBJ2-5; the D gene is possibly TRBD1 (6 bases). Trimming took off 7 bases at V and 5 bases at J, with 17 bases between the two ends. Germline V gene sequence: CDR1 SSHAT, CDR2 FNYEAQ (reference sequence). CDR3 length: 14 amino acids. The CDR3: CASTQTGFGETQYF. CDR3 sequence (DNA): TGTGCCAGCACACAAACAGGGTTTGGGGAGACCCAGTACTTC.

The chain recombines TRBV30 with TRBJ1-1; D is unclear. V was pared by 0 bases and J by 8 bases, with 10 bases between. Germline V lookup: CDR1 GTSNPN, CDR2 SVGIG (reference sequence). The CDR3 runs 12 residues. The CDR3 coding sequence is TGTGCCTGGAGTGTACTGTCCGGCGAAGCTTTCTTT. This translates into CAWSVLSGEAFF. The entire variable domain, with the rest obtained from reference TRBV30 and TRBJ1-1, is as follows: SQTIHQWPATLVQPVGSPLSLECTVEGTSNPNLYWYRQAAGRGLQLLFYSVGIGQISSEVPQNLSASRPQDRQFILSSKKLLLSDSGFYLCAWSVLSGEAFFGQGTRLTVV.

V and J are TRBV7-6 and TRBJ2-5, with D perhaps matching TRBD1 or TRBD2 (5 bases each). The V gene's germline CDR1 is SGHVS and CDR2 FNYEAQ. CDR3 size: 15 residues. V dropped 5 bases and J dropped 1 base, with 14 bases sitting between them. This CDR3 is CASSAGTGIQETQYF. The CDR3 DNA reads TGTGCCAGCAGCGCCGGGACGGGGATCCAAGAGACCCAGTACTTC.

The J gene is TRBJ2-7, the V gene TRBV7-2; D gene unclear. The V end was cut by 3 bases, the J end by 7 bases, with 7 bases between. This CDR3 has 11 amino acids. Germline CDR1 SGHTA, CDR2 FQGNSA. CDR3 protein: CASSFMLEQYF. DNA of the CDR3: TGTGCCAGCAGCTTCATGCTGGAGCAGTACTTC.

This clonotype was counted ten times or more. V usage is TRBV20-1 and J usage is TRBJ1-2; tentative D call: TRBD1 (6 bases). Trimming removed 6 bases from V and 0 bases from J, with 11 bases in between. This CDR3 has 13 amino acids. Germline V lookup: CDR1 DFQATT, CDR2 SNEGSKA (reference sequence). As DNA, the CDR3 is TGCAGTGCGGGCGGGGGCACTAACTATGGCTACACCTTC. Translated: CSAGGGTNYGYTF.

Turning to this clonotype: One end of the junction is discordant with germline, which a read error may explain. This chain uses TRBV14 with TRBJ1-1; D gene ambiguous. CDR3 length: 15 amino acids. Germline loops: CDR1 SGHDN, CDR2 FVKESK. DNA of the CDR3: TGTGCCAGCAGCCAAGATACGAGCGATAGCACTGAAGTTTTCTTT. Translation gives CASSQDTSDSTEVFF.

This rearrangement joins TRBV29-1 to TRBJ2-7; weak D call: TRBD2 (7 bases). The CDR3 totals 14 residues. Trimming left V 7 bases short and J 2 bases short, with 18 bases between. Germline CDR1 reads SQVTM; CDR2 reads ANQGSEA. CDR3 nucleotides: TGCAGCGCTGGGGGGGGCGCAGGGACCTACGAGCAGTACTTC. The encoded protein is CSAGGGAGTYEQYF.